A single sample is the source of the 21 T cell receptor beta chains below, sequenced in a study of response to subunit inactivated influenza vaccine. In TCRdb, the RT-PCR reads were re-called with MiXCR into one record per CDR3 protein. The table lists 500,000 to 550,000 distinct CDR3 sequences, approximately 22% of them singletons. The sample was also reused in another study, on T cells expressing NK-cell markers. That report adds: 5'RACE template switching built TCR beta cDNA with unique molecular identifiers.

The sample was CD4+ T cells sorted from PBMCs, taken roughly 13 days after vaccination. The receptor set was obtained from a man aged 45-60 years who received an inactivated influenza vaccine.

This clonotype was seen a few times. The chain employs TRBV7-9 and TRBJ2-7; 7 positions match TRBD2. CDR1 SEHNR and CDR2 FQNEAQ come from the germline V gene (reference sequence). Trimming at V came to 5 bases and at J to 13 bases, leaving 14 bases not matched to a gene. This CDR3 has 13 residues. CDR3 sequence (DNA): TGTGCCAGCAGCCCCCTGGTCTCTAGCGGCTCTTACTTC. Amino acids: CASSPLVSSGSYF.

In regard to this clonotype: A much larger clone sits a single nucleotide away, making a read error possible. This chain uses TRBV4-3 with TRBJ2-7; 7 bases match TRBD2. Germline V CDR1 and CDR2: LGHNA, YSLEER. J was trimmed by 4 bases and V by 0 bases; bases with no gene match: 6. This CDR3 has 15 amino acids. CDR3 protein: CASSQEGRGRYEQYF. Written as DNA, the CDR3 is TGCGCCAGCAGCCAAGAAGGGCGGGGGAGGTACGAGCAGTACTTC.

This clonotype was counted many times. The rearrangement uses TRBV4-1 and TRBJ2-1; 9 nucleotides match TRBD2. The CDR3 loop spans 16 amino acids. The germline V gene has CDR1 MGHRA and CDR2 YSYEKL. V gave up 3 bases and J gave up 4 bases; unmatched junction bases: 7. The CDR3 reads CASSQDSGGAYNEQFF. In DNA form, the CDR3 reads TGCGCCAGCAGCCAGGATAGCGGGGGAGCTTACAATGAGCAGTTCTTC.

V is TRBV6-2 or TRBV6-3 and J is TRBJ2-7, with 11 positions matching TRBD2. Losses at the gene ends were 4 bases for V and 6 bases for J; bases not matched to a gene: 5. Germline V CDR1 and CDR2: MNHEY, SVGEGT. The CDR3 covers 14 residues. The CDR3, as DNA: TGTGCCAGCAGTTCAACTAGCGGGAGCAGCGAGCAGTACTTC. Translated, it gives CASSSTSGSSEQYF.

The rearrangement uses TRBV20-1 and TRBJ1-2; D is uncertain. The CDR3 contains 13 residues. Germline values: CDR1 DFQATT, CDR2 SNEGSKA (reference sequence). V was shortened by 1 base and J by 8 bases, with 14 bases between the two germline ends. CDR3 nucleotide sequence: TGCAGTGCTAGAGGGATGATGGGTATCGGCTACACCTTC. Translated: CSARGMMGIGYTF.

The genes are TRBV7-2 and TRBJ1-3, with unresolved D. CDR3 length: 14 amino acids. The V end lost 6 bases, the J end lost 1 base, and 10 bases lay between the germline ends. Looked up from germline, CDR1 is SGHTA and CDR2 is FQGNSA. CDR3 nucleotides: TGTGCCAGCAGGGGATACCCATCTGGAAACACCATATATTTT. Amino acids: CASRGYPSGNTIYF. The entire variable domain, with the rest obtained from reference TRBV7-2 and TRBJ1-3, is as follows: GAGVSQSPSNKVTEKGKDVELRCDPISGHTALYWYRQSLGQGLEFLIYFQGNSAPDKSGLPSDRFSAERTGGSVSTLTIQRTQQEDSAVYLCASRGYPSGNTIYFGEGSWLTVV.

The rearrangement links TRBV18 to TRBJ1-3; D perhaps matches TRBD1 (5 bases). The germline CDR1 and CDR2 sequences are KGHSH and LQKENI. V lost 8 bases and J lost 7, with 15 bases in between. The CDR3 covers 13 residues. CDR3 DNA sequence: TGTGCCAGCCCCGATTACAGGCGGAACACCATATATTTT. It encodes CASPDYRRNTIYF.

The chain couples TRBV4-3 to TRBJ2-1; 13 bases agree with TRBD2. Germline trimming cut 4 bases from V and 8 bases from J; bases unmatched to any gene: 5. The CDR3 contains 15 residues. CDR1 and CDR2 (germline): LGHNA, YSLEER. The CDR3 nucleotides are TGCGCCAGCAGCCGAGGGACTAGCGGGATCGATGAGCAGTTCTTC. This encodes CASSRGTSGIDEQFF.

Only a few counts were recorded for this clonotype. V gene TRBV6-1 combines with J gene TRBJ1-6; D is ambiguous. The V end lost 6 bases, the J end lost 5 bases, and 11 bases lay between the germline ends. Germline CDR1 is MNHNS and CDR2 is SASEGT. The CDR3 is 14 residues long. The CDR3 loop reads CASRGFGDNSPLHF. In DNA form, the CDR3 reads TGTGCCAGCAGAGGCTTCGGCGATAATTCACCCCTCCACTTT.

This sequence joins TRBV24-1 and TRBJ2-1; a weak D match, TRBD2 (6 bases). Trimming left V 4 bases short and J 15 bases short, with 24 bases between. The CDR3 has 15 amino acids. Per the germline V gene, CDR1 is KGHDR and CDR2 is SFDVKD. The CDR3 loop reads CATSEKAGPDRAWFF. DNA for the CDR3: TGTGCCACCAGTGAAAAGGCGGGACCGGATAGAGCATGGTTCTTC.

The rearrangement uses TRBV12-3 or TRBV12-4 and TRBJ2-7; TRBD1 agrees at 9 bases. V dropped 5 bases and J dropped 1; count of bases not matched to a gene: 6. The CDR3 spans 15 residues. CDR3 loop: CASSTGQGRSYEQYF. CDR3 sequence (DNA): TGTGCCAGCAGTACGGGACAGGGCAGGTCCTACGAGCAGTACTTC.

The CDR3 loop reads CASNRGASTDTQYF. CDR3 nucleotides: TGCGCCAGCAATCGGGGGGCTAGCACAGATACGCAGTATTTT. This chain connects TRBV5-1 to TRBJ2-3; D perhaps matches TRBD2 (7 bases). This CDR3 contains 14 residues. The ends were cut back, 6 bases at V and 0 bases at J, with 11 bases in the middle. Germline V gene sequence: CDR1 SGHRS, CDR2 YFSETQ.

Here the CDR3 reads CASSLEPAGGTDTQYF. CDR3 bases: TGCGCCAGCAGCTTGGAGCCAGCGGGGGGGACAGATACGCAGTATTTT. The chain couples TRBV5-1 to TRBJ2-3, with TRBD2 matching 10 bases. V dropped 0 bases and J dropped 3; count of bases not matched to a gene: 4. The germline V gene encodes CDR1 SGHRS and CDR2 YFSETQ. The CDR3 is 16 residues long.

The chain has TRBV7-9 and TRBJ1-3; D not certain. The CDR3 consists of 16 residues. The germline gives CDR1 SEHNR, CDR2 FQNEAQ (reference sequence). With 3 bases removed from V and 0 bases from J, the gap between germline ends came to 12 bases. The CDR3 spells CASSFNRVGSGNTIYF. The DNA of the CDR3 is TGTGCCAGCAGCTTCAACAGAGTGGGCTCTGGAAACACCATATATTTT.

The chain has TRBV10-3 and TRBJ2-5, with D possibly matching TRBD2 (6 bases). The CDR3 sequence is 13 residues long. The germline gives CDR1 ENHRY, CDR2 SYGVKD. V was cut by 7 bases and J by 5 bases, with 14 bases left in between. This CDR3 is CAINGGPPETQYF. In nucleotides, the CDR3 is TGTGCCATCAACGGGGGACCTCCGGAGACCCAGTACTTC.

This clonotype was detected only a few times. The gene calls are TRBV24-1 and TRBJ2-2; D may match TRBD1 or TRBD2 (6 bases each). Germline CDR1 and CDR2: KGHDR and SFDVKD. V was trimmed by 5 bases and J by 6 bases, leaving 9 bases between them. The CDR3 loop spans 13 amino acids. The CDR3 spells CATSVRGPGELFF. CDR3 DNA: TGTGCCACCAGTGTTCGGGGGCCCGGGGAGCTGTTTTTT.

This clonotype was found a few times. The genes are TRBV24-1 and TRBJ2-5; 10 bases match TRBD1. The junction had 7 bases not matched to a gene; V was cut back by 0 bases and J by 4 bases. The germline CDR1 and CDR2 sequences are KGHDR and SFDVKD. This CDR3 has 17 residues. The CDR3 coding sequence is TGTGCCACCAGTGATTTGCACGGGACAGGGGAACGAGAGACCCAGTACTTC. This encodes CATSDLHGTGERETQYF.

This clonotype has more than one count but fewer than ten. The V and J genes are TRBV5-1 and TRBJ2-1; 10 bases align to TRBD2. The V gene's germline CDR1 is SGHRS and CDR2 YFSETQ. The CDR3 loop spans 15 amino acids. J gave up 7 bases and V 1 base, and 5 bases lay outside the gene matches. In DNA, the CDR3 is TGCGCCAGCAGCTTGAGTACTAGCGGGGTAAATGAGCAGTTCTTC. Translating gives CASSLSTSGVNEQFF. Variable domain in full (rest from reference TRBV5-1 and TRBJ2-1): KAGVTQTPRYLIKTRGQQVTLSCSPISGHRSVSWYQQTPGQGLQFLFEYFSETQRNKGNFPGRFSGRQFSNSRSEMNVSTLELGDSALYLCASSLSTSGVNEQFFGPGTRLTVL.

This clonotype was detected many times. V is TRBV4-3 and J is TRBJ2-7; TRBD1 is a possible D gene (5 bases). This CDR3 is 15 amino acids long. The germline gives CDR1 LGHNA, CDR2 YSLEER. Trimming took 1 base from V and 3 from J, leaving 13 bases between them. CDR3 DNA sequence: TGCGCCAGCAGCCAAGCTTTCCAGGGATACTACGAGCAGTACTTC. Its translation is CASSQAFQGYYEQYF.

The chain joins TRBV6-5 to TRBJ1-2; D uncertain. V lost 0 bases to trimming and J lost 4 bases, with 12 bases between them. The CDR3 is 15 amino acids. Germline loops: CDR1 MNHEY, CDR2 SVGAGI. For the CDR3, the DNA is TGTGCCAGCAGTTACTCCTCAGGCAGCATCTATGGCTACACCTTC. This translates into CASSYSSGSIYGYTF.

V usage is TRBV10-3 and J usage is TRBJ2-1; TRBD2 matches 7 bases. CDR1 ENHRY and CDR2 SYGVKD come from the germline V gene. CDR3 length: 12 residues. V dropped 9 bases and J dropped 4; count of bases not matched to a gene: 3. For the CDR3, the DNA is TGTGCCATAGCGGGACTTTACAATGAGCAGTTCTTC. Translation: CAIAGLYNEQFF.